This TCR beta chain is drawn from a study of beta chain features in type 1 diabetes. General study results and limits: Researchers report that Type 1 diabetes patients had moderately but significantly shorter TCRB CDR3s across all four CD4+ subsets. Type 1 diabetes patients showed fewer insertions and more deletions at VDJ junctions. The study found that naive, central memory and Treg TCRB repertoires appeared more similar in patients than in healthy donors.

Expressed TCRB transcripts were sequenced because the entire RNA isolate underwent reverse transcription. Profiled with immunoSEQ multiplex PCR; TCRdb holds only in-frame clones, not every one. The sample includes some 330,000 clones, roughly 12% of them seen just once. Comments on this clone: Its target is not known.

Sequenced sample: naive CD4+ T cells from blood. The sequence came from a woman under 30 with type 1 diabetes.

The chain's CDR3 is CASNNPDPRTGGYEQYF. The CDR3 DNA reads as TGTGCCAGCAACAACCCCGACCCCCGGACAGGGGGCTACGAGCAGTACTTC. This chain joins TRBV28 and TRBJ2-7; 10 nucleotides agree with TRBD1. V trimming: 7 bases; J trimming: 3 bases; junction bases outside the gene matches: 15. Germline values: CDR1 MDHEN, CDR2 SYDVKM. The CDR3 has 17 amino acids.